Listed here are 18 T cell receptor beta chains from one sample, sequenced in a study of T cells in Graves' hyperthyroidism and ophthalmopathy. Researchers amplified the TCR beta CDR3 regions from RNA transcripts. An initial round of RT-PCR targeting the TCR CDR3 relied on the HTBI primer set. TCRdb re-derived calls from the multiplex PCR reads in MiXCR, one entry per CDR3 protein. The table includes roughly 420,000 distinct CDR3 sequences, less than 20% detected once. Sequencing input: blood. These receptors all stem from a woman between 18 and 29 years old with Graves' hyperthyroidism.

This clonotype was counted at least ten times. J is TRBJ2-2 and V is TRBV3-1; a weak D match, TRBD2 (6 bases). Trimming removed 1 base at V and 3 bases at J, with 12 bases between. Looked up from germline, CDR1 is LGHDT and CDR2 is YNNKEL (reference sequence). The CDR3 length is 16 residues. In nucleotides, the CDR3 is TGTGCCAGCAGCCAAGTCGGAGGGAGCGACACCGGGGAGCTGTTTTTT. It codes for CASSQVGGSDTGELFF. Together with reference TRBV3-1 and TRBJ2-2, the CDR3 gives the full variable domain: DTAVSQTPKYLVTQMGNDKSIKCEQNLGHDTMYWYKQDSKKFLKIMFSYNNKELIINETVPNRFSPKSPDKAHLNLHINSLELGDSAVYFCASSQVGGSDTGELFFGEGSRLTVL.

The chain couples TRBV4-1 to TRBJ2-3, with 8 bases that match TRBD1. Germline V CDR1 and CDR2: MGHRA, YSYEKL. J gave up 6 bases and V 1 base, and 12 bases lay outside the gene matches. This CDR3 has 17 residues. The CDR3 sequence: CASSQARSAGGMDTQYF. CDR3 sequence (DNA): TGCGCCAGCAGCCAAGCGAGGTCGGCAGGGGGCATGGATACGCAGTATTTT.

V usage is TRBV19 and J usage is TRBJ2-6; no clear D. The CDR3 is 14 amino acids. Germline V gene lookup returns CDR1 LNHDA and CDR2 SQIVND (reference sequence). Trimming removed 6 bases at V and 2 bases at J, with 8 bases between. CDR3 bases: TGTGCCAGTAGCCCCTACGCTGGGGCCAACGTCCTGACTTTC. Translation gives CASSPYAGANVLTF.

The sample holds many counts of this clonotype. The chain couples TRBV7-2 to TRBJ2-3; 13 bases agree with TRBD2. The CDR3 contains 16 residues. V was pared by 4 bases and J by 3 bases, with 4 bases of the junction left unmatched. CDR1 and CDR2 (germline): SGHTA, FQGNSA. The CDR3 DNA follows: TGTGCCAGCAGCTCCACTAGCGGGGGGGCAACAGATACGCAGTATTTT. It codes for CASSSTSGGATDTQYF. Filled out from reference TRBV7-2 and TRBJ2-3, the complete variable domain reads GAGVSQSPSNKVTEKGKDVELRCDPISGHTALYWYRQSLGQGLEFLIYFQGNSAPDKSGLPSDRFSAERTGGSVSTLTIQRTQQEDSAVYLCASSSTSGGATDTQYFGPGTRLTVL.

J is TRBJ2-1 and V is TRBV14, with D possibly being TRBD1 (6 bases). Germline CDR1 and CDR2: SGHDN and FVKESK. The CDR3 runs to 16 residues. The germline V and J ends were trimmed by 3 bases and 7 bases, with 19 bases remaining between them. DNA of the CDR3: TGTGCCAGCAGCCACATTGGGGGACGAGGGGGAAATGAGCAGTTCTTC. Its translation: CASSHIGGRGGNEQFF.

Comment on this clonotype: A much larger clone differs by one base, so this may be a read error. This chain links TRBV5-1 with TRBJ2-7; TRBD2 matches at 10 bases. The trim removed 4 bases at V and 7 bases at J, leaving 14 bases unmatched. CDR3 length equals 16 residues. Germline CDR1 reads SGHRS; CDR2 reads YFSETQ. The DNA for the CDR3 is TGCGCCAGCAGCCCCGCCCGGACTAGCGGCATGGGTGAGCAGTACTTC. Amino acids: CASSPARTSGMGEQYF.

The table lists this clonotype with many counts. The rearrangement links TRBV27 to TRBJ2-7, with 11 bases identical to TRBD1. Germline V gene sequence: CDR1 MNHEY, CDR2 SMNVEV (reference sequence). The V and J ends lost 3 bases and 4 bases, in that order; junction bases with no gene match: 8. The CDR3 runs 16 residues. The CDR3 DNA sequence: TGTGCCAGCAGTTTTATAACCCGGGACAGGGGGTACGAGCAGTACTTC. The encoded protein is CASSFITRDRGYEQYF.

This clonotype was seen only a few times. In DNA, the CDR3 is TGTGCCAGCAGCTTAATGGGGCAGCTGGCGGTGAACACTGAAGCTTTCTTT. Translated: CASSLMGQLAVNTEAFF. The V and J genes are TRBV7-8 and TRBJ1-1; D is possibly TRBD1 (5 bases). Trimming removed 2 bases at V and 0 bases at J, with 16 bases between. This CDR3 is built from 17 residues. Looked up from germline, CDR1 is SGHVS and CDR2 is FQNEAQ.

This clonotype was counted a few times. The V call is TRBV5-1, the J call TRBJ2-1, with D possibly TRBD2 on 5 matching bases. Germline loops: CDR1 SGHRS, CDR2 YFSETQ. V shed 6 bases and J shed 5 bases, with 18 bases lying between them. The CDR3 length is 15 residues. The CDR3 region is CASMSSPGNNNEQFF. In DNA, the CDR3 is TGCGCCAGCATGTCTTCACCCGGGAATAACAATGAGCAGTTCTTC. The full variable domain, in which reference TRBV5-1 and TRBJ2-1 provide the parts outside the CDR3, is KAGVTQTPRYLIKTRGQQVTLSCSPISGHRSVSWYQQTPGQGLQFLFEYFSETQRNKGNFPGRFSGRQFSNSRSEMNVSTLELGDSALYLCASMSSPGNNNEQFFGPGTRLTVL.

This clonotype appeared many times. The chain links TRBV7-9 to TRBJ1-1; no definite D call. The ends were cut back, 5 bases at V and 5 bases at J, with 9 bases in the middle. This CDR3 has 12 residues. CDR1 and CDR2 from the germline V gene are SEHNR and FQNEAQ (reference sequence). CDR3 DNA sequence: TGTGCCAGCAGCCGAGGGAGGACTGAAGCTTTCTTT. Its protein is CASSRGRTEAFF. Drawing the rest from reference TRBV7-9 and TRBJ1-1, the complete variable domain is DTGVSQNPRHKITKRGQNVTFRCDPISEHNRLYWYRQTLGQGPEFLTYFQNEAQLEKSRLLSDRFSAERPKGSFSTLEIQRTEQGDSAMYLCASSRGRTEAFFGQGTRLTVV.

This clonotype was observed a handful of times. The V gene is TRBV5-4, the J gene TRBJ2-6, with 9 bases identical to TRBD1. The junction had 8 bases not matched to a gene; V was cut back by 2 bases and J by 2 bases. The CDR3 has 18 amino acids. Germline CDR1 is SGHNT and CDR2 is YYREEE (reference sequence). The CDR3 sequence: CASSFGTGRLAGANVLTF. In nucleotides, the CDR3 is TGTGCCAGCAGCTTCGGGACAGGGCGACTTGCTGGGGCCAACGTCCTGACTTTC.

This clonotype was seen repeatedly, ten times or more. The J gene is TRBJ1-6, the V gene TRBV7-8; possible D gene TRBD1, 5 bases. The CDR3 spans 16 residues. With 1 base removed from V and 8 bases from J, the gap between germline ends came to 15 bases. Germline V lookup: CDR1 SGHVS, CDR2 FQNEAQ. CDR3 sequence reads: CASSLGTGERHSPLHF. CDR3 DNA: TGTGCCAGCAGCTTAGGTACGGGGGAACGACATTCACCCCTCCACTTT.

In its sample, this clonotype was seen many times. V and J are TRBV4-1 and TRBJ2-7, with 8 nucleotides matching TRBD2. J was trimmed by 3 bases and V by 4 bases; bases with no gene match: 8. This CDR3 contains 15 residues. CDR1 MGHRA and CDR2 YSYEKL come from the germline V gene. CDR3 coding DNA: TGCGCCAGCAGCCCCCGACTAGCGACGAGCTACGAGCAGTACTTC. As protein: CASSPRLATSYEQYF.

This clonotype showed up many times. The CDR3 spells CSAGRSGGSTDTQYF. The DNA of the CDR3 is TGCAGTGCCGGCCGTAGCGGGGGAAGCACAGATACGCAGTATTTT. The rearrangement joins TRBV20-1 to TRBJ2-3, with TRBD2 matching over 9 bases. This CDR3 has 15 residues. J gave up 0 bases and V 6 bases, and 7 bases lay outside the gene matches. Germline CDR1 DFQATT, CDR2 SNEGSKA (reference sequence).

In this sample, this clonotype turned up many times. V and J are TRBV12-3 or TRBV12-4 and TRBJ2-3, with D tentatively TRBD1 (5 bases). This CDR3 has 12 residues. V lost 6 bases and J lost 2, with 6 bases in between. CDR3 in amino acids: CASRQDTDTQYF. Here the CDR3 DNA reads TGTGCCAGCAGACAGGACACAGATACGCAGTATTTT.

This clonotype appeared many times. The chain employs TRBV15 and TRBJ2-2; possible D gene TRBD2, 5 bases. Deletions cut 4 bases from V and 5 bases from J, with 14 bases between. Germline CDR1 LNHNV, CDR2 YYDKDF (reference sequence). This CDR3 contains 15 residues. The CDR3 loop is CATSITLEVTGELFF. DNA for the CDR3: TGTGCCACCAGCATCACCCTGGAGGTAACCGGGGAGCTGTTTTTT.

This clonotype was found many times. This sequence joins TRBV6-2 or TRBV6-3 and TRBJ2-3; D possibly corresponds to TRBD2 (5 bases). Trimming stripped 0 bases from V and 5 bases from J, with 15 bases between. The CDR3 has 16 residues. CDR1 and CDR2 from the germline V gene are MNHEY and SVGEGT. This CDR3 reads CASSYSVGEGVDTQYF. Written as DNA, the CDR3 is TGTGCCAGCAGTTACTCCGTCGGGGAAGGAGTAGATACGCAGTATTTT.

In its sample, this clonotype was seen many times. The gene calls are TRBV24-1 and TRBJ2-3; weak D call: TRBD1 (6 bases). CDR3 length: 15 residues. V lost 9 bases and J lost 2, with 17 bases in between. Germline values: CDR1 KGHDR, CDR2 SFDVKD. CDR3 region: CATGGSGTITDTQYF. The CDR3 coding sequence is TGTGCCACCGGGGGATCCGGGACAATCACAGATACGCAGTATTTT.